Below are 30 T cell receptor beta chains sequenced from a single sample in a study of T cell repertoires in cytomegalovirus infection. Their antigens are not known. TCRdb independently ran MiXCR on the reads; one entry per CDR3 protein. The sample has about 890,000 distinct CDR3 sequences, roughly 31% seen once. The sample was cultured CD8+ T cells from PBMCs, taken from culture after CMV antigen stimulation. The receptor set was obtained from a human donor in good health (CMV status not recorded). Some clones in this sample may be carry-over from other donors' samples.

The chain couples TRBV25-1 to TRBJ1-1, with TRBD1 matching 8 bases. Germline CDR1 reads MGHDK; CDR2 reads SYGVNS. The CDR3 consists of 15 residues. The V segment lost 4 bases and the J segment 2 bases; nucleotides outside the gene matches: 6. The DNA for the CDR3 is TGTGCCAGCAGTGTACGAGACAGGGGAAACACTGAAGCTTTCTTT. Amino acid sequence: CASSVRDRGNTEAFF. Drawing the rest from reference TRBV25-1 and TRBJ1-1, the complete variable domain is EADIYQTPRYLVIGTGKKITLECSQTMGHDKMYWYQQDPGMELHLIHYSYGVNSTEKGDLSSESTVSRIRTEHFPLTLESARPSHTSQYLCASSVRDRGNTEAFFGQGTRLTVV.

The rearrangement uses TRBV28 and TRBJ2-5; the D gene is possibly TRBD2 (7 bases). The CDR3 loop spans 16 amino acids. Germline CDR1 is MDHEN and CDR2 is SYDVKM. V lost 5 bases to trimming and J lost 5 bases, with 21 bases between them. The CDR3 nucleotides read TGTGCCAGCAGTCCAGAAGGGGGGGGGTTGCACGAGACCCAGTACTTC. Protein sequence: CASSPEGGGLHETQYF.

The chain uses TRBV10-3 and TRBJ1-2, with 7 bases matching TRBD1. Trimming at V came to 7 bases and at J to 3 bases, leaving 11 bases not matched to a gene. Germline V gene data show CDR1 as ENHRY and CDR2 as SYGVKD. The CDR3 has 15 amino acids. The CDR3 DNA follows: TGTGCCATCACCAATCTCTTGACAGGGTACTATGGCTACACCTTC. Translated, it gives CAITNLLTGYYGYTF.

The chain recombines TRBV10-3 with TRBJ1-1; 11 bases agree with TRBD1. The CDR3 totals 12 residues. V was pared by 6 bases and J by 8 bases, with 2 bases of the junction left unmatched. Germline V gene lookup returns CDR1 ENHRY and CDR2 SYGVKD. CDR3 sequence (DNA): TGTGCCATCAGGGGGACAGGGGGGGAAGCTTTCTTT. It codes for CAIRGTGGEAFF.

The chain has TRBV12-3 or TRBV12-4 and TRBJ1-5; 8 bases line up with TRBD1. Trimming removed 6 bases from V and 0 bases from J; junction bases left unmatched: 7. CDR3 length: 16 amino acids. CDR3 sequence (DNA): TGTGCCAGCAGCACCGGGACAGGAAGTAGCAATCAGCCCCAGCATTTT. Residues: CASSTGTGSSNQPQHF.

The gene calls are TRBV7-8 and TRBJ2-5, with D perhaps TRBD2 (6 bases). CDR1 and CDR2 from the germline V gene are SGHVS and FQNEAQ. This CDR3 is 15 amino acids long. V lost 4 bases and J lost 2, with 14 bases in between. In nucleotides, the CDR3 is TGTGCCAGCAGCTCACCCGGGGGTCTTCAAGAGACCCAGTACTTC. Translating it yields CASSSPGGLQETQYF.

The rearrangement uses TRBV27 and TRBJ1-1; 7 bases line up with TRBD1. The CDR3 is made up of 14 amino acids. The junction had 8 bases not matched to a gene; V was cut back by 6 bases and J by 4 bases. Germline lookup yields CDR1 MNHEY and CDR2 SMNVEV (reference sequence). CDR3 residues: CASSVGQFLTEAFF. Written as DNA, the CDR3 is TGTGCCAGCAGCGTGGGACAGTTCCTCACTGAAGCTTTCTTT.

The CDR3 loop is CASSLPGGQRAEAFF. The DNA for the CDR3 is TGTGCCAGCAGCCTGCCTGGCGGACAGAGGGCTGAAGCTTTCTTT. This chain uses TRBV5-6 with TRBJ1-1; a possible D gene is TRBD1 (6 bases). The germline V and J ends were trimmed by 4 bases and 6 bases, with 19 bases remaining between them. The CDR3 sequence is 15 residues long. CDR1 is SGHDT, CDR2 YYEEEE, per germline.

This chain joins TRBV5-6 and TRBJ2-2; D is perhaps TRBD2 (6 bases). Trimming cost V 0 bases and J 7 bases, with 10 bases left between them. The length of the CDR3 is 14 residues. Per germline, CDR1 SGHDT and CDR2 YYEEEE. CDR3: CASSLAGLLGELFF. The CDR3 region has the DNA TGTGCCAGCAGCTTGGCTGGACTACTCGGGGAGCTGTTTTTT. Using reference TRBV5-6 and TRBJ2-2 for the parts outside the CDR3, the full variable domain is DAGVTQSPTHLIKTRGQQVTLRCSPKSGHDTVSWYQQALGQGPQFIFQYYEEEERQRGNFPDRFSGHQFPNYSSELNVNALLLGDSALYLCASSLAGLLGELFFGEGSRLTVL.

This clonotype was found a few times. V and J are TRBV7-8 and TRBJ2-5; D remains unclear. The CDR3 is 15 amino acids. The ends were cut back, 2 bases at V and 0 bases at J, with 10 bases in the middle. Germline CDR1 and CDR2: SGHVS and FQNEAQ. CDR3 nucleotide sequence: TGTGCCAGCAGCTTAAACAGTCCAAACCAAGAGACCCAGTACTTC. The encoded protein is CASSLNSPNQETQYF.

In the case of this clonotype: Given a much more abundant clone one base away, this may be a read error. This CDR3 is CANSSAGVSYNEQFF. The CDR3 DNA reads TGTGCCAACAGCTCCGCGGGGGTCTCCTACAATGAGCAGTTCTTC. The rearrangement uses TRBV7-6 and TRBJ2-1, with 7 bases identical to TRBD2. CDR1 and CDR2 (germline): SGHVS, FNYEAQ. The CDR3 totals 15 residues.

The chain is built from TRBV15 and TRBJ1-2; 11 bases are a match to TRBD1. CDR1 is LNHNV, CDR2 YYDKDF, per germline (reference sequence). CDR3 length equals 19 residues. V dropped 3 bases and J dropped 4; count of bases not matched to a gene: 16. The CDR3 reads CATSRAKGTGGFPSYGYTF. The CDR3 region has the DNA TGTGCCACCAGCAGGGCAAAAGGGACAGGGGGTTTTCCTAGCTATGGCTACACCTTC.

The gene calls are TRBV6-5 and TRBJ2-4; D could derive from TRBD1 or TRBD2 (5 bases each). The V end lost 3 bases, the J end lost 3 bases, and 15 bases lay between the germline ends. CDR3 size: 16 residues. Germline CDR1 and CDR2: MNHEY and SVGAGI. The CDR3 here is CASSYGPGTDKNIQYF. CDR3 nucleotides: TGTGCCAGCAGTTATGGTCCGGGGACCGACAAAAACATTCAGTACTTC.

This clonotype was detected only a few times. The V gene is TRBV7-3, the J gene TRBJ2-5; TRBD2 agrees at 11 bases. Germline-derived CDR1 and CDR2 are SGHTA and FQGTGA. J gave up 5 bases and V 5 bases, and 13 bases lay outside the gene matches. The CDR3 extends over 17 amino acids. This CDR3 reads CASSHFPVTSGDETQYF. CDR3 bases: TGTGCCAGCAGCCACTTCCCCGTGACTAGCGGGGATGAGACCCAGTACTTC. The full variable domain, in which reference TRBV7-3 and TRBJ2-5 provide the parts outside the CDR3, is GAGVSQTPSNKVTEKGKYVELRCDPISGHTALYWYRQSLGQGPEFLIYFQGTGAADDSGLPNDRFFAVRPEGSVSTLKIQRTERGDSAVYLCASSHFPVTSGDETQYFGPGTRLLVL.

V usage is TRBV10-3 and J usage is TRBJ1-1; TRBD1 agrees at 7 bases. CDR1 is ENHRY and CDR2 is SYGVKD in the germline V gene. This CDR3 is 15 amino acids long. V shed 6 bases and J 3 bases; nucleotides not matched to a gene: 10. For the CDR3, the DNA is TGTGCCATCAGCACCCCCAGGGGGGGAGACACTGAAGCTTTCTTT. Amino acid sequence: CAISTPRGGDTEAFF.

The chain recombines TRBV27 with TRBJ1-5, with a tentative D call TRBD1 (6 bases). The CDR3 has 14 amino acids. With 5 bases removed from V and 7 bases from J, the gap between germline ends came to 15 bases. CDR1 is MNHEY, CDR2 SMNVEV, per germline (reference sequence). For the CDR3, the DNA is TGTGCCAGCAGTCACAGGGTATCTGGACAGCCCCAGCATTTT. This gives the protein CASSHRVSGQPQHF.

Ten or more counts support this clonotype. V gene TRBV7-2 combines with J gene TRBJ2-5; no clear D. V was pared by 1 base and J by 3 bases, with 12 bases between. Germline V lookup: CDR1 SGHTA, CDR2 FQGNSA. The CDR3 length is 15 residues. CDR3 loop: CASSLVPSPKETQYF. The CDR3 region has the DNA TGTGCCAGCAGCTTAGTACCTAGTCCTAAAGAGACCCAGTACTTC.

This clonotype was seen only a few times. The chain combines TRBV27 with TRBJ2-6; 8 bases are a match to TRBD1. The CDR3 consists of 17 residues. CDR1 is MNHEY, CDR2 SMNVEV, per germline (reference sequence). The V gene end was trimmed by 4 bases and the J gene end by 5 bases; junction bases not matched to a gene: 10. CDR3 sequence: CASSSSGQGSRANVLTF. The CDR3 DNA follows: TGTGCCAGCAGTTCCAGCGGACAGGGCTCCCGGGCCAACGTCCTGACTTTC.

At least ten counts were recorded for this clonotype. V and J are TRBV7-3 and TRBJ2-1; D unresolved. The germline V gene encodes CDR1 SGHTA and CDR2 FQGTGA. The V end lost 5 bases, the J end lost 8 bases, and 7 bases lay between the germline ends. This CDR3 contains 11 residues. The CDR3 coding sequence is TGTGCCAGCAGCATAGGCGATGAGCAGTTCTTC. Protein product: CASSIGDEQFF.

This clonotype was picked up a small number of times. The chain joins TRBV19 to TRBJ1-6; TRBD1 aligns across 9 bases. The ends lost 7 bases at V and 10 bases at J; junction bases unmatched: 11. This CDR3 contains 15 residues. Looked up from germline, CDR1 is LNHDA and CDR2 is SQIVND (reference sequence). The CDR3 region is CASKARGQGLSPLHF. The DNA for the CDR3 is TGTGCCAGTAAAGCCCGGGGACAGGGCTTATCACCCCTCCACTTT.

The chain combines TRBV6-6 with TRBJ1-1; 9 bases fit TRBD1. V dropped 5 bases and J dropped 0; count of bases not matched to a gene: 10. Germline lookup yields CDR1 MNHNY and CDR2 SVGAGI (reference sequence). The CDR3 is 17 residues long. Here the CDR3 DNA reads TGTGCCAGCAGTGCACCGGGACAGGGCATCGTGAACACTGAAGCTTTCTTT. It translates to CASSAPGQGIVNTEAFF.

This clonotype was seen at least ten times. At one of its ends the junction is not consistent with the germline gene, which may arise from a read error. This rearrangement joins TRBV7-9 to TRBJ1-5, with D perhaps matching TRBD1 (5 bases). Germline V gene sequence: CDR1 SEHNR, CDR2 FQNEAQ (reference sequence). There are 13 residues in the CDR3. The CDR3 region has the DNA TGTGCCAGCAGTTTAGGCAGGGATCAGCCCCAGCATTTT. It specifies CASSLGRDQPQHF.

This clonotype has at least ten counts. This rearrangement joins TRBV7-2 to TRBJ2-2; 8 bases are shared with TRBD1. V lost 5 bases, J lost 6 bases, and 8 bases stayed unmatched. The length of the CDR3 is 15 residues. Germline CDR1 SGHTA, CDR2 FQGNSA. The CDR3 coding sequence is TGTGCCAGCAGCCTCACAGGGGGTAAAGCCGGGGAGCTGTTTTTT. It specifies CASSLTGGKAGELFF.

V gene TRBV12-3 or TRBV12-4 combines with J gene TRBJ2-5, with TRBD1 matching over 9 bases. J gave up 1 base and V 5 bases, and 2 bases lay outside the gene matches. This CDR3 region has 14 residues. CDR3 in amino acids: CASSRDRAQETQYF. In nucleotides, the CDR3 is TGTGCCAGCAGTCGGGACAGGGCCCAAGAGACCCAGTACTTC.

This clonotype has more than one count but fewer than ten. The chain joins TRBV5-6 to TRBJ2-1; 11 bases agree with TRBD1. The CDR3 contains 14 residues. V lost 6 bases to trimming and J lost 3 bases; unmatched junction nucleotides: 2. Germline values: CDR1 SGHDT, CDR2 YYEEEE. The DNA of the CDR3 is TGTGCCAGCATGGGGACAGGGGGCTACAATGAGCAGTTCTTC. Amino acids: CASMGTGGYNEQFF.

This clonotype has more than one count but fewer than ten. The chain recombines TRBV6-6 with TRBJ2-1; TRBD2 matches 11 bases. V shed 2 bases and J 6 bases; nucleotides not matched to a gene: 6. Germline-derived CDR1 and CDR2 are MNHNY and SVGAGI (reference sequence). CDR3 length: 16 amino acids. CDR3 region: CASSYPQLAGVNEQFF. CDR3 DNA: TGTGCCAGCAGTTACCCCCAACTAGCGGGGGTCAATGAGCAGTTCTTC.

This clonotype was seen a handful of times. The V gene is TRBV28, the J gene TRBJ2-1, with 8 positions matching TRBD2. CDR3 length: 17 amino acids. Germline CDR1 and CDR2: MDHEN and SYDVKM. V dropped 3 bases and J dropped 5; count of bases not matched to a gene: 12. The CDR3 nucleotides read TGTGCCAGCAGTTTGGTGACCGGGACTAGGTTTAACAATGAGCAGTTCTTC. Encoded protein: CASSLVTGTRFNNEQFF.

This rearrangement joins TRBV5-4 to TRBJ2-5; 10 nucleotides align to TRBD2. The V gene's germline CDR1 is SGHNT and CDR2 YYREEE (reference sequence). The CDR3 is made up of 14 amino acids. The trim removed 5 bases at V and 5 bases at J, leaving 6 bases unmatched. CDR3 sequence: CASRPETSGETQYF. Written as DNA, the CDR3 is TGTGCCAGCAGGCCCGAGACTAGCGGGGAGACCCAGTACTTC.

This clonotype was seen at least ten times. This chain links TRBV6-1 with TRBJ1-5, with D unclear. The CDR3 totals 16 residues. Germline assignment: CDR1 MNHNS and CDR2 SASEGT. Trimming shortened V by 3 bases and J by 0 bases, and 12 bases separated the two germline ends. The CDR3 is CASSDWVGDSNQPQHF. The CDR3 nucleotides are TGTGCCAGCAGTGATTGGGTCGGCGATAGCAATCAGCCCCAGCATTTT.

The V and J genes are TRBV27 and TRBJ2-5; perhaps D is TRBD1 or TRBD2 (5 bases each). This CDR3 has 15 residues. V shed 3 bases and J shed 1 base, with 12 bases lying between them. Germline loops: CDR1 MNHEY, CDR2 SMNVEV (reference sequence). The CDR3 DNA sequence: TGTGCCAGCAGTTTCTTTTGGGACGCCCAAGAGACCCAGTACTTC. Its protein is CASSFFWDAQETQYF.